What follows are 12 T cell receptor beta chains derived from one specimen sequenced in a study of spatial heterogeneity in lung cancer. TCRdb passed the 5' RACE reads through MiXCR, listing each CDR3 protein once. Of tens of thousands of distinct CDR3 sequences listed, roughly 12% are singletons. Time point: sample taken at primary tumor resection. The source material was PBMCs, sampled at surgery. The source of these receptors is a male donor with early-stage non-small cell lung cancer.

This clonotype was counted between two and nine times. In nucleotides, the CDR3 is TGTGCCAGCAGTTTAGCTGGGGGGTACGAGCAGTACTTC. It is translated as CASSLAGGYEQYF. The chain joins TRBV12-3 or TRBV12-4 to TRBJ2-7, with D possibly TRBD2 on 6 matching bases. With 0 bases removed from V and 4 bases from J, the gap between germline ends came to 7 bases. The CDR3 is made up of 13 amino acids.

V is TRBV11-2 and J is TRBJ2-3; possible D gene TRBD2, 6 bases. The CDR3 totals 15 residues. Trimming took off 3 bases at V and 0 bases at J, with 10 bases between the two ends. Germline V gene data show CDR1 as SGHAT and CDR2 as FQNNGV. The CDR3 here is CASSFRGTSTDTQYF. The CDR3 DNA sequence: TGTGCCAGCAGCTTTCGCGGGACTAGCACAGATACGCAGTATTTT.

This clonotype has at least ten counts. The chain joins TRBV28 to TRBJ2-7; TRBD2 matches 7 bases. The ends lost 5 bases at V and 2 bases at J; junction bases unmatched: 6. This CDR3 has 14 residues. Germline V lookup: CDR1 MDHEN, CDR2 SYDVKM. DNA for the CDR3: TGTGCCAGCAGTCCCTTCGGGACTACCTACGAGCAGTACTTC. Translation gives CASSPFGTTYEQYF.

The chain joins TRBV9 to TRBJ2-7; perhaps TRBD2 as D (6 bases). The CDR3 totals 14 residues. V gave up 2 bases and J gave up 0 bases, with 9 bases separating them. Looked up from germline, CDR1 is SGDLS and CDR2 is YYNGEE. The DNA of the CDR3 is TGTGCCAGCAGCGTTTCGACTAGCTCCTACGAGCAGTACTTC. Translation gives CASSVSTSSYEQYF.

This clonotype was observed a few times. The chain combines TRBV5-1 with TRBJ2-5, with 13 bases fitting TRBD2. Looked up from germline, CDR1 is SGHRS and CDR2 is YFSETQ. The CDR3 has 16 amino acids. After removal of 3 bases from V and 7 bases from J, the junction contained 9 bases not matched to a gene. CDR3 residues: CASSSLTSGGYGTQYF. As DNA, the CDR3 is TGCGCCAGCAGCTCCTTGACTAGCGGGGGGTATGGGACCCAGTACTTC.

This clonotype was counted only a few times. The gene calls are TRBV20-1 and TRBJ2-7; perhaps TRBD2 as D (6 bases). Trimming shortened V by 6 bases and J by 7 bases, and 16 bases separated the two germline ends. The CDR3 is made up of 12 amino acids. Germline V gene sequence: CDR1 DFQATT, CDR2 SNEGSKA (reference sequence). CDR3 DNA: TGCAGTGCCGAGGGCCACGGGAGTGAGCAGTACTTC. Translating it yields CSAEGHGSEQYF.

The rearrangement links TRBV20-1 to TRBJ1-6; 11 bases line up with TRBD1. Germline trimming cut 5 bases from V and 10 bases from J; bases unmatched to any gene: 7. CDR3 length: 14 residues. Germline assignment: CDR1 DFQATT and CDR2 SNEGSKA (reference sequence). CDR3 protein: CSARGGDRGSPLHF. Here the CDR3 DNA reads TGCAGTGCTCGGGGAGGGGACAGGGGGTCACCCCTCCACTTT.

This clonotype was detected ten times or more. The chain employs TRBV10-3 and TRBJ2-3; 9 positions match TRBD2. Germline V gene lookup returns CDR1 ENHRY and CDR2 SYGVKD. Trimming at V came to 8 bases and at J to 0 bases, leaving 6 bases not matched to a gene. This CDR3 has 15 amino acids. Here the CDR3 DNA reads TGTGCCATCGGGACTAGCAAGTCTAGCACAGATACGCAGTATTTT. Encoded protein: CAIGTSKSSTDTQYF.

CDR3 residues: CASSLLASAYEQYF. The CDR3 DNA reads TGTGCCAGCAGTTTATTGGCCAGCGCCTACGAGCAGTACTTC. The chain couples TRBV28 to TRBJ2-7; D uncertain. CDR1 MDHEN and CDR2 SYDVKM come from the germline V gene. CDR3 length: 14 residues. The V end was cut by 1 base, the J end by 2 bases, with 9 bases between.

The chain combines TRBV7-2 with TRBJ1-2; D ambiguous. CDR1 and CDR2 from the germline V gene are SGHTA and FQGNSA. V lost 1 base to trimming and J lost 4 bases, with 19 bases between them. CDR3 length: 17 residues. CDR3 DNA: TGTGCCAGCAGCTTAGTTTCTCGTCAGGCTCGGAGCTATGGCTACACCTTC. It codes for CASSLVSRQARSYGYTF.

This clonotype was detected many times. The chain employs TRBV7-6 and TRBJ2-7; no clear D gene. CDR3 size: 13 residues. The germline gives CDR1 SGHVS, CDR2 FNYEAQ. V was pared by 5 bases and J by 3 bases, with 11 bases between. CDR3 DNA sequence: TGTGCCAGCAGCCCAAGGATGGGCTACGAGCAGTACTTC. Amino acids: CASSPRMGYEQYF.

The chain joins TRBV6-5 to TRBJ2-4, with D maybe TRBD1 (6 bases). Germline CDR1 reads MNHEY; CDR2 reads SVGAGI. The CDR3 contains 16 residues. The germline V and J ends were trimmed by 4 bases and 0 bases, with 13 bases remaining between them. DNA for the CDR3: TGTGCCAGCAGTTTGCAGGGGAACCTAGCCAAAAACATTCAGTACTTC. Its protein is CASSLQGNLAKNIQYF.